This T cell receptor beta chain originates from a study of CD8+ T cells in alopecia areata. Following extraction, RNA underwent reverse transcription to cDNA, which served as the sequencing template. Sequencing was performed with immunoSEQ multiplex PCR; in TCRdb, only in-frame clones are kept and a portion is missing. This sample carries about 150,000 clones, 55% to 65% of them seen once, and the ten largest clones take about 4.4%. Remarks on this clone: Its matching antigen is unknown.

With 6 bases removed from V and 4 bases from J, the gap between germline ends came to 10 bases. CDR1 MDHEN and CDR2 SYDVKM come from the germline V gene. CDR3 length: 13 residues. General study findings and limits: Compared with mice, patients displayed less clear TCR sharing, possibly for HLA-related reasons. Among the cells sequenced in scalp samples are also the resident alphabeta T cells of normal skin. Compared with normal scalp, lesional scalp had higher clonality and more expanded CD8+ clones.

Sequencing was performed on CD4+ T cells sorted from blood. This TCR came from a human donor in good health. The chain couples TRBV28 to TRBJ1-3, with D possibly being TRBD1 (5 bases). The chain's CDR3 is CASRGAGGNTIYF. The CDR3 DNA reads as TGTGCCAGCAGAGGGGCAGGGGGAAACACCATATATTTT.